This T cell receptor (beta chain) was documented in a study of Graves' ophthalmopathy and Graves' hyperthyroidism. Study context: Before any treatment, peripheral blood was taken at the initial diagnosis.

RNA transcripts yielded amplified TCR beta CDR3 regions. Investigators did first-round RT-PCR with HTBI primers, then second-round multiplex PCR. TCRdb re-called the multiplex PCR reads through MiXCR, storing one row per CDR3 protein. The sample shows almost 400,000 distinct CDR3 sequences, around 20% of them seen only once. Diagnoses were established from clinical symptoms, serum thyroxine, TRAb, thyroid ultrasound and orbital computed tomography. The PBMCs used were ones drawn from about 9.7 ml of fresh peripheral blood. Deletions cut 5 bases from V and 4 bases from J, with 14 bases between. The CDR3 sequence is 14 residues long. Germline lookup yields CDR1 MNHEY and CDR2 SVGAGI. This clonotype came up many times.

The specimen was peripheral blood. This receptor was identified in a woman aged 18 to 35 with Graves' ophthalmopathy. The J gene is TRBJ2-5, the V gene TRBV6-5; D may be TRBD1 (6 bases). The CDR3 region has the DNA TGTGCCAGCAGTACCTTGACAGGAGGAGAGACCCAGTACTTC. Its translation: CASSTLTGGETQYF.